A single sample gave rise to the 26 T cell receptor beta chains below, sequenced in a study of blood T cell repertoires in COVID-19. Produced via immunoSEQ multiplex PCR; TCRdb's table is partial and in-frame only. The sample holds about 230,000 clones, around 84% seen once. Sequencing was performed on peripheral blood. Receptors were obtained from a woman in her 40s who had recovered from COVID-19.

The V gene is TRBV6-5, the J gene TRBJ2-7, with 8 nucleotides matching TRBD1. V was clipped by 6 bases and J by 1 base; unmatched bases: 5. CDR1 is MNHEY and CDR2 is SVGAGI in the germline V gene. The CDR3 consists of 14 residues. DNA of the CDR3: TGTGCCAGCAGCTCCGGGACAGGATCCTACGAGCAGTACTTC. Encoded protein: CASSSGTGSYEQYF.

The V call is TRBV11-2, the J call TRBJ2-7, with D unclear. Germline V gene sequence: CDR1 SGHAT, CDR2 FQNNGV. The CDR3 totals 15 residues. With 3 bases removed from V and 3 bases from J, the gap between germline ends came to 15 bases. In nucleotides, the CDR3 is TGTGCCAGCAGCTTGGCAGGCGTAAATAACTACGAGCAGTACTTC. Translated: CASSLAGVNNYEQYF.

The rearrangement uses TRBV6-5 and TRBJ1-5; D unclear. CDR1 and CDR2 from the germline V gene are MNHEY and SVGAGI. The V end lost 7 bases, the J end lost 6 bases, and 10 bases lay between the germline ends. This CDR3 comprises 12 residues. CDR3 amino acids: CASKNSGQPQHF. CDR3 DNA: TGTGCCAGCAAAAACTCCGGTCAGCCCCAGCATTTT.

This chain links TRBV6-6 with TRBJ2-7; TRBD1 matches 8 bases. This CDR3 contains 16 residues. V dropped 6 bases and J dropped 6; count of bases not matched to a gene: 16. Germline lookup yields CDR1 MNHNY and CDR2 SVGAGI (reference sequence). CDR3 sequence reads: CASSRGVTGGSSEQYF. The DNA for the CDR3 is TGTGCCAGCAGCCGGGGAGTCACAGGGGGTTCTAGCGAGCAGTACTTC.

The rearrangement joins TRBV28 to TRBJ1-3; D gene uncertain. The CDR3 consists of 15 residues. Germline assignment: CDR1 MDHEN and CDR2 SYDVKM. V was trimmed by 5 bases and J by 4 bases, leaving 15 bases between them. For the CDR3, the DNA is TGTGCCAGCAGTGCCACCCCCGGGAGGGGAAACACCATATATTTT. Translated: CASSATPGRGNTIYF.

A note on this clone: The sample holds other DNA sequences that translate to the same CDR3. The rearrangement links TRBV5-1 to TRBJ1-2, with D hard to call. Germline assignment: CDR1 SGHRS and CDR2 YFSETQ. This CDR3 is built from 13 residues. V lost 5 bases, J lost 3 bases, and 11 bases lay in between. Here the CDR3 DNA reads TGCGCCAGCAGTTTAGATGGAGACTATGGCTACACCTTC. It translates to CASSLDGDYGYTF.

This clone appeared once. The CDR3 sequence: CASRDRGYGYTF. CDR3 DNA sequence: TGTGCCAGCAGGGACAGGGGTTATGGCTACACCTTC. This chain connects TRBV2 to TRBJ1-2, with TRBD1 matching 9 bases. There are 12 residues in the CDR3. The ends lost 6 bases at V and 5 bases at J; junction bases unmatched: 1. CDR1 and CDR2 from the germline V gene are SNHLY and FYNNEI.

The genes are TRBV9 and TRBJ1-1, with TRBD1 as a possible D gene (6 bases). Looked up from germline, CDR1 is SGDLS and CDR2 is YYNGEE. V was cut by 5 bases and J by 5 bases, with 16 bases left in between. The CDR3 is 14 amino acids. DNA for the CDR3: TGTGCCAGCAGTCGACAGGATAGAGGGACTGAAGCTTTCTTT. Protein product: CASSRQDRGTEAFF.

The rearrangement joins TRBV11-3 to TRBJ2-2; unclear D gene. The CDR3 extends over 14 amino acids. V was pared by 6 bases and J by 1 base, with 9 bases between. Germline-derived CDR1 and CDR2 are SGHNT and YENEEA. As DNA, the CDR3 is TGTGCCAGCAGGTCAAAGCTGAACACCGGGGAGCTGTTTTTT. Amino acids: CASRSKLNTGELFF. The full variable domain, completed using reference TRBV11-3 and TRBJ2-2, is EAGVVQSPRYKIIEKKQPVAFWCNPISGHNTLYWYLQNLGQGPELLIRYENEEAVDDSQLPKDRFSAERLKGVDSTLKIQPAELGDSAVYLCASRSKLNTGELFFGEGSRLTVL.

This sequence joins TRBV19 and TRBJ2-7; TRBD2 might be the D (6 bases). The CDR3 is made up of 15 amino acids. Per germline, CDR1 LNHDA and CDR2 SQIVND (reference sequence). Trimming took 6 bases from V and 2 from J, leaving 17 bases between them. In DNA, the CDR3 is TGTGCCAGTAGCCCTGTCGGGACGGGGGCCTACGAGCAGTACTTC. The encoded protein is CASSPVGTGAYEQYF.

This clone was counted only a few times. CDR3 bases: TGTGCCAGTAGTATCGGCAGGGGAGAGACCCAGTACTTC. Its translation: CASSIGRGETQYF. The chain has TRBV19 and TRBJ2-5; perhaps TRBD1 as D (6 bases). V was shortened by 3 bases and J by 4 bases, with 9 bases between the two germline ends. Germline loops: CDR1 LNHDA, CDR2 SQIVND (reference sequence). This CDR3 is built from 13 residues.

The rearrangement joins TRBV2 to TRBJ2-2; TRBD2 might be the D (6 bases). From germline, CDR1 is SNHLY and CDR2 FYNNEI. The CDR3 runs to 14 residues. The V end lost 4 bases, the J end lost 6 bases, and 12 bases lay between the germline ends. Written as DNA, the CDR3 is TGTGCCAGCAGTGGGGGGACTTTCCCCGGGGAGCTGTTTTTT. This sequence encodes CASSGGTFPGELFF.

The chain recombines TRBV5-4 with TRBJ2-5; D is possibly TRBD2 (5 bases). The CDR3 length is 16 residues. The V end was cut by 3 bases, the J end by 6 bases, with 21 bases between. CDR1 is SGHNT and CDR2 is YYREEE in the germline V gene (reference sequence). Here the CDR3 reads CASSSPKDSLGKTQYF. The DNA of the CDR3 is TGTGCCAGCAGCTCACCGAAGGACTCGCTGGGGAAGACCCAGTACTTC.

The J gene is TRBJ1-1, the V gene TRBV7-2; the D gene is possibly TRBD1 (6 bases). Germline V CDR1 and CDR2: SGHTA, FQGNSA. This CDR3 is built from 18 residues. Between the trimmed V and J ends, which lost 2 bases and 1 base, there was a span of 20 bases. The CDR3 spells CASSLISGLGAGNTEAFF. For the CDR3, the DNA is TGTGCCAGCAGCTTAATCTCGGGTCTGGGGGCCGGGAACACTGAAGCTTTCTTT.

This chain uses TRBV4-3 with TRBJ2-1; maybe TRBD1 (7 bases). This CDR3 contains 19 residues. Trimming removed 0 bases from V and 3 bases from J, with 21 bases in between. Germline CDR1 LGHNA, CDR2 YSLEER. DNA of the CDR3: TGCGCCAGCAGCCAAGATTCCCCCCTCCGACAGGGAGGCTACAATGAGCAGTTCTTC. It encodes CASSQDSPLRQGGYNEQFF.

The chain combines TRBV28 with TRBJ1-2; D is unclear. Germline-derived CDR1 and CDR2 are MDHEN and SYDVKM. The CDR3 is 14 amino acids. The V end was cut by 5 bases, the J end by 3 bases, with 13 bases between. In DNA, the CDR3 is TGTGCCAGCAGTGAGCTGATCGGGGACTATGGCTACACCTTC. Protein: CASSELIGDYGYTF.

This chain joins TRBV18 and TRBJ1-1; 9 nucleotides align to TRBD1. J gave up 4 bases and V 6 bases, and 12 bases lay outside the gene matches. The CDR3 has 16 amino acids. The V gene's germline CDR1 is KGHSH and CDR2 LQKENI. The CDR3 nucleotides read TGTGCCAGCTCTCCGGGACAGGGTTTATGGAGCACTGAAGCTTTCTTT. This gives the protein CASSPGQGLWSTEAFF.

This chain links TRBV19 with TRBJ2-7; the D gene is possibly TRBD1 (6 bases). The CDR3 extends over 14 amino acids. Trimming pared 5 bases from V and 6 bases from J, leaving 17 bases between. Germline CDR1 is LNHDA and CDR2 is SQIVND (reference sequence). CDR3 residues: CASSLSHRDGEQYF. In DNA form, the CDR3 reads TGTGCCAGTAGTCTCTCCCACAGGGATGGCGAGCAGTACTTC.

The chain uses TRBV5-4 and TRBJ1-4, with TRBD1 as a possible D gene (5 bases). CDR3 length: 14 amino acids. CDR1 is SGHNT, CDR2 YYREEE, per germline (reference sequence). Trimming cost V 3 bases and J 4 bases, with 10 bases left between them. The CDR3 protein is CASSSGGDNEKLFF. CDR3 bases: TGTGCCAGCAGCTCGGGAGGGGATAATGAAAAACTGTTTTTT.

The V call is TRBV6-5, the J call TRBJ2-6; D not resolved. This CDR3 has 14 amino acids. From germline, CDR1 is MNHEY and CDR2 SVGAGI. The V end lost 5 bases, the J end lost 4 bases, and 9 bases lay between the germline ends. The CDR3, as DNA: TGTGCCAGCAGTCCCCTTCCCGGGGCCAACGTCCTGACTTTC. Encoded protein: CASSPLPGANVLTF.

The chain joins TRBV3-1 (or the pseudogene TRBV3-2) to TRBJ2-3; TRBD2 aligns across 12 bases. The V gene end was trimmed by 4 bases and the J gene end by 3 bases; junction bases not matched to a gene: 8. This CDR3 spans 17 amino acids. CDR1 is LGHDT, CDR2 YNNKEL, per germline (reference sequence). CDR3 protein: CASSRGLAGTGTDTQYF. The CDR3 nucleotides read TGTGCCAGCAGCCGAGGACTAGCGGGAACGGGAACAGATACGCAGTATTTT.

The chain couples TRBV7-8 to TRBJ1-5; 7 bases map to TRBD1. Looked up from germline, CDR1 is SGHVS and CDR2 is FQNEAQ. V lost 0 bases to trimming and J lost 7 bases; unmatched junction nucleotides: 9. The CDR3 length is 16 residues. The DNA for the CDR3 is TGTGCCAGCAGCTTAGCGCTGGCACAGGGGAGACAGCCCCAGCATTTT. Amino acids: CASSLALAQGRQPQHF.

This clone was found once. This chain uses TRBV15 with TRBJ1-1, with D possibly TRBD1 on 6 matching bases. With 2 bases removed from V and 1 base from J, the gap between germline ends came to 14 bases. The CDR3 consists of 16 residues. From germline, CDR1 is LNHNV and CDR2 YYDKDF (reference sequence). CDR3 coding DNA: TGTGCCACCAGCAGATGGCCCACGACAGGGAACACTGAAGCTTTCTTT. Its translation: CATSRWPTTGNTEAFF.

This chain links TRBV6-5 with TRBJ2-1, with D perhaps matching TRBD1 (6 bases). This CDR3 comprises 13 residues. Trimming removed 10 bases at V and 2 bases at J, with 12 bases between. Germline values: CDR1 MNHEY, CDR2 SVGAGI. In nucleotides, the CDR3 is TGTGCCACCATCTGGACAGCCTACAATGAGCAGTTCTTC. Protein: CATIWTAYNEQFF.

The chain couples TRBV6-5 to TRBJ1-1, with D uncertain. Trimming stripped 0 bases from V and 4 bases from J, with 12 bases between. The CDR3 sequence is 15 residues long. Germline V CDR1 and CDR2: MNHEY, SVGAGI. The chain's CDR3 is CASSYSILEGTEAFF. The CDR3 region has the DNA TGTGCCAGCAGTTACTCGATTTTGGAGGGCACTGAAGCTTTCTTT.

The chain links TRBV11-2 to TRBJ1-4; no reliable D call. Germline V gene lookup returns CDR1 SGHAT and CDR2 FQNNGV. This CDR3 region has 14 residues. Trimming pared 1 base from V and 6 bases from J, leaving 9 bases between. The CDR3 DNA reads as TGTGCCAGCAGCTTAGTAGGAGGGTATGAAAAACTGTTTTTT. Amino acids: CASSLVGGYEKLFF. Based on the CDR3 plus reference TRBV11-2 and TRBJ1-4, the full variable domain is EAGVAQSPRYKIIEKRQSVAFWCNPISGHATLYWYQQILGQGPKLLIQFQNNGVVDDSQLPKDRFSAERLKGVDSTLKIQPAKLEDSAVYLCASSLVGGYEKLFFGSGTQLSVL.